This T cell receptor (beta chain) was documented in a study of T cells in localized non-small cell lung cancer. Study-wide findings and caveats: Sequence data derive from only one tumor region, so heterogeneity remains possible. Researchers found a median approximately 57 of the top 100 tumor clones in adjacent lung.

Notes on this clone: Its antigen is unidentified.

Produced via immunoSEQ multiplex PCR; TCRdb's table is partial and in-frame only. The sample records about 33,000 clones, about nine tenths being singletons. The germline V and J ends were trimmed by 0 bases and 6 bases, with 9 bases remaining between them. There are 13 residues in the CDR3. Germline-derived CDR1 and CDR2 are LGHNT and FRNRAP. The sample consisted of peripheral blood, taken before any cancer treatment. This receptor was identified in a man aged 35 to 69 with stage I lung adenocarcinoma. The chain carries TRBV12-5 and TRBJ2-7; D possibly corresponds to TRBD1 (6 bases). CDR3 in amino acids: CASGLVQGSEQYF. The CDR3 nucleotides read TGTGCTAGTGGTTTGGTACAGGGCTCCGAGCAGTACTTC. The full variable domain, rest sourced from reference TRBV12-5 and TRBJ2-7, is DARVTQTPRHKVTEMGQEVTMRCQPILGHNTVFWYRQTMMQGLELLAYFRNRAPLDDSGMPKDRFSAEMPDATLATLKIQPSEPRDSAVYFCASGLVQGSEQYFGPGTRLTVT.